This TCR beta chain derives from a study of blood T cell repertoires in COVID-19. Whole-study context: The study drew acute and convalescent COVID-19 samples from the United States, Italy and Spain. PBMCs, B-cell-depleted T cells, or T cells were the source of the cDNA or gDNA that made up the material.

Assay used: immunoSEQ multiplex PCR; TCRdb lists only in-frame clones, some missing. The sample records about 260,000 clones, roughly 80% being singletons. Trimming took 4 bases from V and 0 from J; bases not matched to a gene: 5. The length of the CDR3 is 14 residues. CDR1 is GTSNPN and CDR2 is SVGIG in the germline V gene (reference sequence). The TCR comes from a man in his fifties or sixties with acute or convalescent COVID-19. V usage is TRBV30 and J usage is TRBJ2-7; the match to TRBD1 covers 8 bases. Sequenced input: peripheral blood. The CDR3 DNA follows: TGTGCCTGGAATTTCGACAGGGGCTCCTACGAGCAGTACTTC. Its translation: CAWNFDRGSYEQYF.